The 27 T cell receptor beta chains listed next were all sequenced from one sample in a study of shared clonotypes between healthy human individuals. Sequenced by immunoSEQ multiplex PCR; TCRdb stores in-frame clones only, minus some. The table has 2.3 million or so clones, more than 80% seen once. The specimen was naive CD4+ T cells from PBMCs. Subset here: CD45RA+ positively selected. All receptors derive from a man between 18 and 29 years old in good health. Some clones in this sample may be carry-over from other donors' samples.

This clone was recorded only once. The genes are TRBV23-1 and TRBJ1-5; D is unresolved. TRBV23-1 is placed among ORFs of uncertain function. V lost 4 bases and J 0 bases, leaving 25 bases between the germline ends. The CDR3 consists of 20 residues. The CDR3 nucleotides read TGCGCCAGCAGTCGATCTTATGACCTGGACGAACGACATAGCAATCAGCCCCAGCATTTT. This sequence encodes CASSRSYDLDERHSNQPQHF.

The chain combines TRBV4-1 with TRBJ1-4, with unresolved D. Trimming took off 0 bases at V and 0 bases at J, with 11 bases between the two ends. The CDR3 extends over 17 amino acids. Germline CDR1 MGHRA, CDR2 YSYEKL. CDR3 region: CASSQEPYIATNEKLFF. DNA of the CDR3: TGCGCCAGCAGCCAAGAGCCCTACATTGCAACTAATGAAAAACTGTTTTTT.

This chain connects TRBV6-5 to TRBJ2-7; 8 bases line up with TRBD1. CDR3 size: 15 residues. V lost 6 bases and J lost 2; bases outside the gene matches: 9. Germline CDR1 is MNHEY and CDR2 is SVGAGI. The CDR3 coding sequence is TGTGCCAGCAGGAGGCCGGGACAGGCCACCTACGAGCAGTACTTC. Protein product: CASRRPGQATYEQYF.

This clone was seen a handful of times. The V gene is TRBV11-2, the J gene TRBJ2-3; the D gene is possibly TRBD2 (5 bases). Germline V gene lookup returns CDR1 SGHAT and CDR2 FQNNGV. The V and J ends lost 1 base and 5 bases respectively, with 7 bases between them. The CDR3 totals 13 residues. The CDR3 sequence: CASSLGRGDTQYF. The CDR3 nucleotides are TGTGCCAGCAGCTTAGGACGGGGAGATACGCAGTATTTT.

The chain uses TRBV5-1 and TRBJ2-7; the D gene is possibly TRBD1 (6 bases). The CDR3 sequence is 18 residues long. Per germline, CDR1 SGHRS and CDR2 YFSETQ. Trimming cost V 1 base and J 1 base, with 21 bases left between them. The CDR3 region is CASSLYKGQGRLSYEQYF. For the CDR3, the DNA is TGCGCCAGCAGCTTGTATAAGGGGCAGGGGAGACTATCCTACGAGCAGTACTTC. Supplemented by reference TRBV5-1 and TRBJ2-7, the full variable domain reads KAGVTQTPRYLIKTRGQQVTLSCSPISGHRSVSWYQQTPGQGLQFLFEYFSETQRNKGNFPGRFSGRQFSNSRSEMNVSTLELGDSALYLCASSLYKGQGRLSYEQYFGPGTRLTVT.

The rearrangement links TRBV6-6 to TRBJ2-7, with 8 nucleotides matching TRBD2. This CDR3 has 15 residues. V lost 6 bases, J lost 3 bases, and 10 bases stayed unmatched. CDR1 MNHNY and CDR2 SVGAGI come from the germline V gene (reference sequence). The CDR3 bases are TGTGCCAGCAGGTACGGGAGGGAGCTGGGCTACGAGCAGTACTTC. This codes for CASRYGRELGYEQYF.

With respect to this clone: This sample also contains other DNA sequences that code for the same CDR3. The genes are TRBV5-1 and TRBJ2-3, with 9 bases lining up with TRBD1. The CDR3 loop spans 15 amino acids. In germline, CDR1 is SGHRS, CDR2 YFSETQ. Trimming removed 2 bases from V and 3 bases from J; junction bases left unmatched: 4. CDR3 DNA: TGCGCCAGCAGCTTCTCCGGGACAGGGACAGATACGCAGTATTTT. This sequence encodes CASSFSGTGTDTQYF.

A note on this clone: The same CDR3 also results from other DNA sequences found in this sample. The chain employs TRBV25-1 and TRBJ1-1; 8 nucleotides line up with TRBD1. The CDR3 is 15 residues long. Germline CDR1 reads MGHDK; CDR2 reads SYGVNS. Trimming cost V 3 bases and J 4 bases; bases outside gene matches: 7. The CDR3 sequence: CASSDDRGGSTEAFF. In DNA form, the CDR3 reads TGTGCCAGCAGTGACGACAGGGGCGGAAGCACTGAAGCTTTCTTT.

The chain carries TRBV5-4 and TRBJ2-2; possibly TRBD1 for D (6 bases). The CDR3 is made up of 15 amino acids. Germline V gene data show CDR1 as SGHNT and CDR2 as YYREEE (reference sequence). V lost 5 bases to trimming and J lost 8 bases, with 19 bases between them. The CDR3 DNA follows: TGTGCCAGCAGTTCTTACAACAGGGCTGCTGGGGAGCTGTTTTTT. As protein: CASSSYNRAAGELFF.

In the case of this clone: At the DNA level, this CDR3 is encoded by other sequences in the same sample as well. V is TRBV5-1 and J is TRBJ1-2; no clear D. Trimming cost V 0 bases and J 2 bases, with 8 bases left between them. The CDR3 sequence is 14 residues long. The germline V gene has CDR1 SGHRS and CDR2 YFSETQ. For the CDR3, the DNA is TGCGCCAGCAGCTTGGGCGGGGTGAACTATGGCTACACCTTC. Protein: CASSLGGVNYGYTF. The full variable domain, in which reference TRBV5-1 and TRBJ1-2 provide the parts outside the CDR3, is KAGVTQTPRYLIKTRGQQVTLSCSPISGHRSVSWYQQTPGQGLQFLFEYFSETQRNKGNFPGRFSGRQFSNSRSEMNVSTLELGDSALYLCASSLGGVNYGYTFGSGTRLTVV.

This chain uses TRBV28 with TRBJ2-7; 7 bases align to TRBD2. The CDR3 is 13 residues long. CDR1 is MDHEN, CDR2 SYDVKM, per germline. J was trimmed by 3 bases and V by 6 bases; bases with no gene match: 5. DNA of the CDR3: TGTGCCAGCAGCCGACTAGCCCGCTACGAGCAGTACTTC. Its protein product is CASSRLARYEQYF.

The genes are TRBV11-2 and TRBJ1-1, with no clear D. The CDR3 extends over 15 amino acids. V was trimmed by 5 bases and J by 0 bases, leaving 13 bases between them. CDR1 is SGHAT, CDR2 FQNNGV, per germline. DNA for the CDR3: TGTGCCAGCAGCCTGGGTGTCAACATGAACACTGAAGCTTTCTTT. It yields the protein CASSLGVNMNTEAFF. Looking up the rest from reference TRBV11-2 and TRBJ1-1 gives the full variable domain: EAGVAQSPRYKIIEKRQSVAFWCNPISGHATLYWYQQILGQGPKLLIQFQNNGVVDDSQLPKDRFSAERLKGVDSTLKIQPAKLEDSAVYLCASSLGVNMNTEAFFGQGTRLTVV.

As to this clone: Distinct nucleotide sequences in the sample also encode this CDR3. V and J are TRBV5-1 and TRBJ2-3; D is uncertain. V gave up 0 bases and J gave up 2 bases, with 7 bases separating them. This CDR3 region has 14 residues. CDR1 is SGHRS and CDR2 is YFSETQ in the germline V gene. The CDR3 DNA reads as TGCGCCAGCAGCTTGGGGCTTAACACAGATACGCAGTATTTT. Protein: CASSLGLNTDTQYF.

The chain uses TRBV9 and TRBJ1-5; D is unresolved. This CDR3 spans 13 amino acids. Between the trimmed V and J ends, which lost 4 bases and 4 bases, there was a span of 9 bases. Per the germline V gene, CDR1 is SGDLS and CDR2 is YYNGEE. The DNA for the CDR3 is TGTGCCAGCAGCCCTTCAACTAATCAGCCCCAGCATTTT. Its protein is CASSPSTNQPQHF.

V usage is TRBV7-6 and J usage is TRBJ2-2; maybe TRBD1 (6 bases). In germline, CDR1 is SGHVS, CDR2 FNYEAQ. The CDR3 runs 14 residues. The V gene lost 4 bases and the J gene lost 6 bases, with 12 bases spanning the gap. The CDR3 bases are TGTGCCAGCAGCTGGGACGAGGGGGCCGGGGAGCTGTTTTTT. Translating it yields CASSWDEGAGELFF.

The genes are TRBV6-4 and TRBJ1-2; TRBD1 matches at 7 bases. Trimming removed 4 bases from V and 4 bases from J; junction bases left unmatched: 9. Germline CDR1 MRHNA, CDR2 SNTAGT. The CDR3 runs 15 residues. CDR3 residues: CASSVDRDASYGYTF. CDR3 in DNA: TGTGCCAGCAGTGTTGACAGGGATGCGAGCTATGGCTACACCTTC.

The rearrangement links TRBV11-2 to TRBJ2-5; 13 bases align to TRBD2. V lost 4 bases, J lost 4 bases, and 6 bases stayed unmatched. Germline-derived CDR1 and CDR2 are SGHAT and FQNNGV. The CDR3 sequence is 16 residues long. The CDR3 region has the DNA TGTGCCAGCAGCTCCTGGACTAGCGGGAGAGGAGAGACCCAGTACTTC. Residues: CASSSWTSGRGETQYF.

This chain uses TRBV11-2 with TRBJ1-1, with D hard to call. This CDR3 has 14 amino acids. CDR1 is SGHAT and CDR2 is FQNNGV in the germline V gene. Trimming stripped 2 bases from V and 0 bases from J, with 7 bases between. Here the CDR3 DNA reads TGTGCCAGCAGCTTATTGGTAGTGAACACTGAAGCTTTCTTT. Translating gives CASSLLVVNTEAFF.

CDR3 region: CASSLGTEYGYTF. The CDR3 DNA sequence: TGCGCCAGCAGCTTGGGGACTGAATATGGCTACACCTTC. This chain connects TRBV5-1 to TRBJ1-2, with unresolved D. Trimming shortened V by 0 bases and J by 5 bases, and 8 bases separated the two germline ends. CDR3 size: 13 residues. The V gene's germline CDR1 is SGHRS and CDR2 YFSETQ.

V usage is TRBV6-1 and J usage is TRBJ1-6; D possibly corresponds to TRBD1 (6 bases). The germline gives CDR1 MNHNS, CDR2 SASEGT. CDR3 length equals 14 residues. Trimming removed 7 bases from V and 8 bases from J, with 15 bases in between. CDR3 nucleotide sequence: TGTGCCAGCACCCCGCCCAGGGGTGATTCACCCCTCCACTTT. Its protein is CASTPPRGDSPLHF.

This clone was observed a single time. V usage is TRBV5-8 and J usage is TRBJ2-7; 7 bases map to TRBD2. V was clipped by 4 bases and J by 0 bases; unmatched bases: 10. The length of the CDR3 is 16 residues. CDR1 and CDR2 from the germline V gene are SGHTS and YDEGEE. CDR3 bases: TGTGCCAGCAGCCACCTACTAGCGACCCTCTCCTACGAGCAGTACTTC. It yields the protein CASSHLLATLSYEQYF. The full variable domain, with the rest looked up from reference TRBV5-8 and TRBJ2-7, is EAGVTQSPTHLIKTRGQQATLRCSPISGHTSVYWYQQALGLGLQFLLWYDEGEERNRGNFPPRFSGRQFPNYSSELNVNALELEDSALYLCASSHLLATLSYEQYFGPGTRLTVT.

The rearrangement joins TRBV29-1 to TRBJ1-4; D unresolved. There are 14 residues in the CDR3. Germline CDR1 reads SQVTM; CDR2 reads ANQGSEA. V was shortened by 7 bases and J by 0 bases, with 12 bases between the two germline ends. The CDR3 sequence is CSAYSGATNEKLFF. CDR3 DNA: TGCAGCGCCTATTCTGGAGCAACTAATGAAAAACTGTTTTTT. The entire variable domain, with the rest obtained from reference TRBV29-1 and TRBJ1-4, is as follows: SAVISQKPSRDICQRGTSLTIQCQVDSQVTMMFWYRQQPGQSLTLIATANQGSEATYESGFVIDKFPISRPNLTFSTLTVSNMSPEDSSIYLCSAYSGATNEKLFFGSGTQLSVL.

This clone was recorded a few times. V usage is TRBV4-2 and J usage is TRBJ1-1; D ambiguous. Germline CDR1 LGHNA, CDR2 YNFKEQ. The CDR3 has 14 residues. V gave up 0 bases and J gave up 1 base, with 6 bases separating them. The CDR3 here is CASSQEGTNTEAFF. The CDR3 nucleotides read TGTGCCAGCAGCCAAGAAGGAACGAACACTGAAGCTTTCTTT.

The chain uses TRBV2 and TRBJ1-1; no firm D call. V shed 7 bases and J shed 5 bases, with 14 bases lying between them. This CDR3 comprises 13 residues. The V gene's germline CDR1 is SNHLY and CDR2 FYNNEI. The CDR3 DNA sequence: TGTGCCAGCACACCCGGGGTAGTGACTGAAGCTTTCTTT. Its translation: CASTPGVVTEAFF.

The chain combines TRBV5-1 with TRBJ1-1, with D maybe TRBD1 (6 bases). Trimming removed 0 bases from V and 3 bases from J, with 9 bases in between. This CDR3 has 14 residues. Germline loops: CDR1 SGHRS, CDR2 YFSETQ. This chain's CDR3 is CASSLVQGYTEAFF. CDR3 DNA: TGCGCCAGCAGCTTGGTGCAGGGGTACACTGAAGCTTTCTTT.

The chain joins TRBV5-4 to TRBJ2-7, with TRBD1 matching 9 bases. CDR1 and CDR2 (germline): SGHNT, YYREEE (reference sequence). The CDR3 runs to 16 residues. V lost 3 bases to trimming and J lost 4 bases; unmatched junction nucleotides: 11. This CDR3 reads CASSSGQGLGVYEQYF. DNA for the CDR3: TGTGCCAGCAGCTCGGGACAGGGCCTGGGGGTATACGAGCAGTACTTC.

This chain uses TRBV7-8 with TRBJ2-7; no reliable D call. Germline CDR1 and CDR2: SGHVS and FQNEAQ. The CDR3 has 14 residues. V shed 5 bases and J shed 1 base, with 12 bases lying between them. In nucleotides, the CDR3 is TGTGCCAGCAGCCCCCAACTTATTTCCTACGAGCAGTACTTC. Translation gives CASSPQLISYEQYF.